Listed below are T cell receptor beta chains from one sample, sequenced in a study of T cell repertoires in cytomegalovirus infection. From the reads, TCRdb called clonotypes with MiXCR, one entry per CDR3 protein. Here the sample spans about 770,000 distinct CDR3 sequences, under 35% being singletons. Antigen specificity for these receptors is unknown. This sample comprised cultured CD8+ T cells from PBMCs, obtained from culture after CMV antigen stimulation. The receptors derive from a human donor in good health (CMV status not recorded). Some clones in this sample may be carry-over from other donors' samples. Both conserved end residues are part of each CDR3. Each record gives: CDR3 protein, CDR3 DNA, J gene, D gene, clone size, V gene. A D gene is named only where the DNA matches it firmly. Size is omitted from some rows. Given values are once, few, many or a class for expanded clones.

cdr3_aa: CASSLILEAGELFF; cdr3_nt: TGTGCCAGCAGCTTAATACTTGAGGCCGGGGAGCTGTTTTTT; j_call: TRBJ2-2; d_call: NA; clone_size: many; v_call: TRBV7-6
cdr3_aa: CSATGTSGYQETQYF; cdr3_nt: TGCAGTGCTACTGGGACTAGTGGGTACCAAGAGACCCAGTACTTC; j_call: TRBJ2-5; d_call: TRBD2; clone_size: NA; v_call: TRBV20-1
cdr3_aa: CASSSSTSGGITDTQYF; cdr3_nt: TGTGCCAGCAGCTCTTCGACTAGCGGGGGGATCACAGATACGCAGTATTTT; j_call: TRBJ2-3; d_call: TRBD2; clone_size: NA; v_call: TRBV7-6
cdr3_aa: CASSPRTGDKNIQYF; cdr3_nt: TGTGCCAGCAGTCCCCGGACAGGGGACAAAAACATTCAGTACTTC; j_call: TRBJ2-4; d_call: TRBD1; clone_size: few; v_call: TRBV7-9
cdr3_aa: CASSLADSFQPQHF; cdr3_nt: TGTGCCAGCAGCTTGGCAGACTCGTTCCAGCCCCAGCATTTT; j_call: TRBJ1-5; d_call: NA; clone_size: NA; v_call: TRBV5-3
cdr3_aa: CASGLTYVTGWTSTEAFF; cdr3_nt: TGTGCTAGTGGTTTGACGTACGTCACAGGGTGGACGAGCACTGAAGCTTTCTTT; j_call: TRBJ1-1; d_call: NA; clone_size: NA; v_call: TRBV12-5
cdr3_aa: CASTLGGGGRTEAFF; cdr3_nt: TGTGCCAGTACCCTAGGAGGGGGGGGCCGGACTGAAGCTTTCTTT; j_call: TRBJ1-1; d_call: NA; clone_size: NA; v_call: TRBV19
cdr3_aa: CASSQGAGKGNEQFF; cdr3_nt: TGTGCCAGCAGCCAAGGGGCCGGGAAGGGCAATGAGCAGTTCTTC; j_call: TRBJ2-1; d_call: NA; clone_size: NA; v_call: TRBV14
cdr3_aa: CASSKGGRDTGELFF; cdr3_nt: TGTGCCAGCAGCAAAGGGGGGCGCGACACCGGGGAGCTGTTTTTT; j_call: TRBJ2-2; d_call: NA; clone_size: NA; v_call: TRBV7-4
cdr3_aa: CASSSPGTGQETQYF; cdr3_nt: TGTGCCAGCAGTTCCCCCGGGACAGGACAAGAGACCCAGTACTTC; j_call: TRBJ2-5; d_call: TRBD1; clone_size: many; v_call: TRBV28
cdr3_aa: CASSLYRAGNTIYF; cdr3_nt: TGTGCCAGCAGCCTATACAGGGCCGGAAACACCATATATTTT; j_call: TRBJ1-3; d_call: NA; clone_size: few; v_call: TRBV6-6
cdr3_aa: CASGRDSYPEKLFF; cdr3_nt: TGTGCCAGCGGAAGGGACAGTTACCCTGAAAAACTGTTTTTT; j_call: TRBJ1-4; d_call: TRBD1; clone_size: few; v_call: TRBV7-9
cdr3_aa: CASSLMGGPKYNEQFF; cdr3_nt: TGTGCCAGCAGCTTAATGGGCGGACCAAAGTACAATGAGCAGTTCTTC; j_call: TRBJ2-1; d_call: NA; clone_size: few; v_call: TRBV7-3
cdr3_aa: CASSLSGHGQPQHF; cdr3_nt: TGTGCCAGCAGCTTATCTGGGCATGGTCAGCCCCAGCATTTT; j_call: TRBJ1-5; d_call: NA; clone_size: many; v_call: TRBV7-8
cdr3_aa: CASSLPDKEYNEQFF; cdr3_nt: TGTGCCAGCAGCTTACCGGACAAGGAGTACAATGAGCAGTTCTTC; j_call: TRBJ2-1; d_call: NA; clone_size: few; v_call: TRBV12-3/TRBV12-4
cdr3_aa: CASSPPRGRILMNTEAFF; cdr3_nt: TGTGCCAGCAGTCCCCCAAGGGGGAGGATACTAATGAACACTGAAGCTTTCTTT; j_call: TRBJ1-1; d_call: NA; clone_size: few; v_call: TRBV27
cdr3_aa: CASSLGQGKETQYF; cdr3_nt: TGTGCCAGCAGCTTAGGACAGGGGAAAGAGACCCAGTACTTC; j_call: TRBJ2-5; d_call: TRBD1; clone_size: many; v_call: TRBV7-2
cdr3_aa: CASSFTPYQTSGTDTQYF; cdr3_nt: TGTGCCAGCAGTTTCACCCCGTACCAGACTAGCGGCACAGATACGCAGTATTTT; j_call: TRBJ2-3; d_call: TRBD2; clone_size: few; v_call: TRBV27
cdr3_aa: CASSLLGEDTQYF; cdr3_nt: TGTGCCAGCAGTTTATTGGGGGAAGATACGCAGTATTTT; j_call: TRBJ2-3; d_call: NA; clone_size: NA; v_call: TRBV27
cdr3_aa: CASSLAGVTSEAFF; cdr3_nt: TGTGCCAGCAGCTTAGCGGGGGTAACCTCAGAAGCTTTCTTT; j_call: TRBJ1-1; d_call: NA; clone_size: NA; v_call: TRBV7-9
cdr3_aa: CASSDRFGTNTGELFF; cdr3_nt: TGTGCCAGCAGCGATCGGTTCGGAACGAACACCGGGGAGCTGTTTTTT; j_call: TRBJ2-2; d_call: NA; clone_size: many; v_call: TRBV7-9
cdr3_aa: CASSLAGGRGYEQYF; cdr3_nt: TGTGCCAGCAGCTTGGCCGGGGGGCGCGGGTACGAGCAGTACTTC; j_call: TRBJ2-7; d_call: NA; clone_size: NA; v_call: TRBV5-6
cdr3_aa: CASSLGHVDIAGELFF; cdr3_nt: TGTGCCAGCAGCTTGGGACATGTGGATATCGCCGGGGAGCTGTTTTTT; j_call: TRBJ2-2; d_call: NA; clone_size: many; v_call: TRBV7-9
cdr3_aa: CASSQDWTSGGPEQFF; cdr3_nt: TGTGCCAGCAGCCAAGATTGGACTAGCGGGGGGCCTGAGCAGTTCTTC; j_call: TRBJ2-1; d_call: TRBD2; clone_size: few; v_call: TRBV3-1
cdr3_aa: CASSLIEVRASEDTDTQYF; cdr3_nt: TGTGCCAGCAGCTTAATTGAAGTTCGGGCTAGCGAAGACACAGATACGCAGTATTTT; j_call: TRBJ2-3; d_call: NA; clone_size: many; v_call: TRBV7-2
cdr3_aa: CASSRDGPKQPQHF; cdr3_nt: TGTGCCAGCAGTCGGGACGGCCCCAAACAGCCCCAGCATTTT; j_call: TRBJ1-5; d_call: NA; clone_size: NA; v_call: TRBV7-6
cdr3_aa: CASSYSFRGANVLTF; cdr3_nt: TGTGCCAGCAGTTACTCGTTCCGAGGGGCCAACGTCCTGACTTTC; j_call: TRBJ2-6; d_call: NA; clone_size: few; v_call: TRBV6-2/TRBV6-3
cdr3_aa: CASSLGTTEETQYF; cdr3_nt: TGTGCCAGCAGCCTCGGGACTACCGAAGAGACCCAGTACTTC; j_call: TRBJ2-5; d_call: TRBD2; clone_size: NA; v_call: TRBV13
cdr3_aa: CASSHSRTGGRTEAFF; cdr3_nt: TGTGCCAGCAGCCATTCAAGAACAGGGGGTCGGACTGAAGCTTTCTTT; j_call: TRBJ1-1; d_call: TRBD1; clone_size: few; v_call: TRBV4-2
cdr3_aa: CASSEFLANRVNEQFF; cdr3_nt: TGTGCCAGCAGTGAATTTCTGGCTAATAGGGTCAATGAGCAGTTCTTC; j_call: TRBJ2-1; d_call: NA; clone_size: NA; v_call: TRBV25-1
cdr3_aa: CASSLTKGPRDTQYF; cdr3_nt: TGTGCCAGCAGCTTGACAAAAGGGCCGAGAGATACGCAGTATTTT; j_call: TRBJ2-3; d_call: NA; clone_size: NA; v_call: TRBV5-5
cdr3_aa: CASSLGATHAFF; cdr3_nt: TGTGCCAGCAGCTTGGGGGCAACGCACGCTTTCTTT; j_call: TRBJ1-1; d_call: NA; clone_size: NA; v_call: TRBV5-6
cdr3_aa: CASSKGDNYGYTF; cdr3_nt: TGTGCCAGCAGTAAGGGAGATAACTATGGCTACACCTTC; j_call: TRBJ1-2; d_call: NA; clone_size: few; v_call: TRBV27
cdr3_aa: CASSPTRHREQFF; cdr3_nt: TGTGCCAGCAGCCCCACACGACACCGTGAGCAGTTCTTC; j_call: TRBJ2-1; d_call: NA; clone_size: NA; v_call: TRBV14
cdr3_aa: CATSDFPYRDKGTDTQYF; cdr3_nt: TGTGCCACCAGTGACTTTCCTTACAGGGATAAAGGCACAGATACGCAGTATTTT; j_call: TRBJ2-3; d_call: NA; clone_size: NA; v_call: TRBV24-1
cdr3_aa: CASTQGRGPHNEQFF; cdr3_nt: TGTGCCAGCACCCAAGGCCGGGGTCCCCACAATGAGCAGTTCTTC; j_call: TRBJ2-1; d_call: NA; clone_size: NA; v_call: TRBV11-2